This T cell receptor beta chain was identified during a study of tumor and adjacent non-tumor tissue in lung cancer. Study results and limitations: Shorter survival was associated with higher TCR diversity in tumors.

Three rounds of nested PCR, following a modified ARM-PCR protocol, produced the TCRbeta library. One entry per CDR3 protein, called by TCRdb with MiXCR from the multiplex PCR reads. The data contain about 48,000 distinct CDR3 sequences, around 64% of them seen just once; the ten biggest clones take up 25% to 35%. No cell sorting was done before RNA was extracted from the tissue. The normal lung tissue was taken more than 3 cm from the tumor edge. About this clonotype: Its antigen remains unidentified. A much larger clone is a single base away; this may be a read error.

The TCR originated in a woman in her 70s with non-small cell lung cancer. Sequenced input: distant non-tumor lung tissue.

The CDR3 region is CSARTGNTEVFF. CDR3 nucleotide sequence: TGCAGTGCTCGGACAGGGAACACTGAAGTTTTCTTT. The genes are TRBV20-1 and TRBJ1-1; the match to TRBD1 covers 8 bases. This CDR3 has 12 amino acids. Germline lookup yields CDR1 DFQATT and CDR2 SNEGSKA (reference sequence).